This entry describes one T cell receptor beta chain. V gave up 5 bases and J gave up 4 bases, with 7 bases separating them. CDR1 MNHEY and CDR2 SVGAGI come from the germline V gene. The CDR3 sequence is 12 residues long. TCRdb's copy holds only in-frame clones and misses some; the assay was immunoSEQ multiplex PCR. The table shows 31,000 or so clones, with roughly 76% occurring only once. This record belongs to a study of OX40 agonist ivuxolimab in advanced cancers. The starting material was CD4+ or CD8+ T cells sorted from blood, obtained in a trial of the OX40 agonist ivuxolimab. The sequence came from an adult with an advanced solid tumor such as melanoma, head and neck, liver or kidney cancer. The chain uses TRBV6-5 and TRBJ2-3, with D possibly matching TRBD1 (5 bases). The CDR3: CASSVGADTQYF. CDR3 coding DNA: TGTGCCAGCAGTGTAGGGGCAGATACGCAGTATTTT.